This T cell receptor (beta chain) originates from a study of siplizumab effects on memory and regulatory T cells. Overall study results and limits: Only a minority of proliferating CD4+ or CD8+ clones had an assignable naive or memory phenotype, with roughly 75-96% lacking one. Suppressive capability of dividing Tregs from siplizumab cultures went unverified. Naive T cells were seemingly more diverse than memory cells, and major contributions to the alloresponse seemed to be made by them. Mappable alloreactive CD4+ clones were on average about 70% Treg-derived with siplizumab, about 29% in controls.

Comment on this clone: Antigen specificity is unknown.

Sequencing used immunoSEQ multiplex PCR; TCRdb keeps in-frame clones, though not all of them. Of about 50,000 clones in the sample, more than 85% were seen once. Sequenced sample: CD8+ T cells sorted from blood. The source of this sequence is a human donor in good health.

CDR3 sequence: CASSEGETSHTDTQYF. DNA for the CDR3: TGTGCCAGCAGTGAGGGGGAGACTAGCCACACAGATACGCAGTATTTT. The chain combines TRBV6-4 with TRBJ2-3; 7 nucleotides align to TRBD2. Per the germline V gene, CDR1 is MRHNA and CDR2 is SNTAGT. The CDR3 sequence is 16 residues long. V gave up 3 bases and J gave up 2 bases; unmatched junction bases: 8.